This TCR beta chain was obtained from a study of PD-1 blockade in mismatch repair-deficient tumors. Broader study findings: After pembrolizumab, tumor-resident clones rose rapidly, then generally contracted before radiologic responses.

The table came from immunoSEQ multiplex PCR; TCRdb's copy has only in-frame clones and leaves some out. This table holds about 84,000 clones, 81% found once. The germline V and J ends were trimmed by 5 bases and 7 bases, with 11 bases remaining between them. The CDR3 sequence is 12 residues long. CDR1 is LNHDA, CDR2 SQIVND, per germline (reference sequence). As regards this clone: As yet, its antigen is unknown.

The gene calls are TRBV19 and TRBJ1-2, with D possibly matching TRBD1 (5 bases). Sequenced material: peripheral blood, taken 12 weeks after starting pembrolizumab. This clonotype originated in an adult with mismatch repair-deficient cancer. The CDR3 loop reads CASSLQGTGYTF. CDR3 in DNA: TGTGCCAGTAGTCTGCAGGGTACTGGCTACACCTTC.